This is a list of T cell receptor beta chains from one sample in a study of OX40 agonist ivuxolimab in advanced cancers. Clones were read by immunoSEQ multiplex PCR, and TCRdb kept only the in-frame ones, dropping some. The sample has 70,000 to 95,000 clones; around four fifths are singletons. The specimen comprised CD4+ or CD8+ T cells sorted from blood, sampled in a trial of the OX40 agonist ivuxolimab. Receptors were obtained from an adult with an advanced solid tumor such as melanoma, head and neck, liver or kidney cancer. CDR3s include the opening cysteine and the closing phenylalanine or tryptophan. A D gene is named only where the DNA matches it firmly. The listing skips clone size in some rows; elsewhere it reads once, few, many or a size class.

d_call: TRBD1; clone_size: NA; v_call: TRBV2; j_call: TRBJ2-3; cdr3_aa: CATSGTDSFTQYF; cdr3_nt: TGTGCCACCTCCGGGACAGACTCCTTTACGCAGTATTTT
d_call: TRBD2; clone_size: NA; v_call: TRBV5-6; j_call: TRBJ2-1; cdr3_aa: CASSFGLEENEQFF; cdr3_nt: TGTGCCAGCAGCTTCGGACTAGAAGAAAATGAGCAGTTCTTC
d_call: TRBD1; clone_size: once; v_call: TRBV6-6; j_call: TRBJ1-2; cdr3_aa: CASSLDRGGGYTF; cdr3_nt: TGTGCCAGCAGTTTGGACAGGGGAGGTGGCTACACCTTC
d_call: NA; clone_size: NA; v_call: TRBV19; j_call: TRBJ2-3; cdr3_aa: CASSSVSPPNSDTQYF; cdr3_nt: TGTGCCAGTAGTTCGGTCAGTCCCCCTAACTCGGATACGCAGTATTTT
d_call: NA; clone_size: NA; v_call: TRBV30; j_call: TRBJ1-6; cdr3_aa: CAWRVNRVSNSPLHF; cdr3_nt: TGTGCCTGGAGGGTAAACAGGGTTTCTAATTCACCCCTCCACTTT
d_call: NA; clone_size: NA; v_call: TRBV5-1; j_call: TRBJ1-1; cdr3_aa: CASSLASRVGPEAFF; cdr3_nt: TGCGCCAGCAGCTTGGCTTCCAGGGTGGGGCCTGAAGCTTTCTTT
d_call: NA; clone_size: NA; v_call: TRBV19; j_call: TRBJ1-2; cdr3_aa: CASSAVQGDGGYTF; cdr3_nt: TGTGCCAGTAGTGCCGTACAAGGGGACGGTGGCTACACCTTC
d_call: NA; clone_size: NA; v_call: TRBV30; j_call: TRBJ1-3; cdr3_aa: CASVPGNVRNTIYF; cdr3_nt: TGTGCCAGTGTCCCAGGGAATGTAAGAAACACCATATATTTT
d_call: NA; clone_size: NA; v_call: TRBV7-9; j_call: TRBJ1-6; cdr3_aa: CASSLSEGSSPLHF; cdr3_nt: TGTGCCAGCAGCTTATCAGAGGGATCATCACCCCTCCACTTT
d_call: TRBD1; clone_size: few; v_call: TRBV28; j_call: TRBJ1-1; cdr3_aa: CASSLQGAEAFF; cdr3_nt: TGTGCCAGCAGTCTACAGGGGGCTGAAGCTTTCTTT
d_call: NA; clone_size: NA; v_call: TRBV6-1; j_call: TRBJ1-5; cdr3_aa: CASRQDTDQPQHF; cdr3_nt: TGTGCCAGCAGACAAGACACAGATCAGCCCCAGCATTTT
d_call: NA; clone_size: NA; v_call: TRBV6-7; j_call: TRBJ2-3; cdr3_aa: CASSRGKEIDTQYF; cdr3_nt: TGTGCCAGCTCCAGGGGAAAGGAAATCGATACGCAGTATTTT
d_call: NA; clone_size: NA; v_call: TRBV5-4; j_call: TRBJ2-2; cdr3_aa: CASSATDRNTGELFF; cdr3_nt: TGTGCCAGCAGCGCCACGGACAGAAACACCGGGGAGCTGTTTTTT
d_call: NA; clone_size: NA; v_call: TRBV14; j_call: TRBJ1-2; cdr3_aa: CASSQIKAGGNYGYTF; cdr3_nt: TGTGCCAGCAGCCAGATCAAGGCCGGGGGCAACTATGGCTACACCTTC
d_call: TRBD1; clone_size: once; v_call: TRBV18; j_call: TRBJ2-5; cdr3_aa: CASSPPGTAQETQYF; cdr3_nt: TGTGCCAGCTCACCACCCGGGACAGCCCAAGAGACCCAGTACTTC
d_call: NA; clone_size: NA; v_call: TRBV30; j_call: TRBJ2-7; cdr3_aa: CAWRVNYEQYF; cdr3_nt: TGTGCCTGGAGAGTAAATTACGAGCAGTACTTC
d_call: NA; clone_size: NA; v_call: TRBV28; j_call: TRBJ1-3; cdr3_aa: CASSFSLPGGSGNTIYF; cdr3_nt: TGTGCCAGCAGTTTTAGCCTACCCGGTGGCTCTGGAAACACCATATATTTT
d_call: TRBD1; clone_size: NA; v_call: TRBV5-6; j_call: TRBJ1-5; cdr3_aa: CASGTGAFNQPQHF; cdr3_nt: TGTGCCAGTGGGACAGGGGCCTTTAATCAGCCCCAGCATTTT
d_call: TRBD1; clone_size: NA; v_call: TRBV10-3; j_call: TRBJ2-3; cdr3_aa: CAISPDRGGTDTQYF; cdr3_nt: TGTGCCATCAGCCCCGACAGGGGAGGCACAGATACGCAGTATTTT
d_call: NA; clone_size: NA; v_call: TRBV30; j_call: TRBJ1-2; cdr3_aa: CAWKTTRGDGYTF; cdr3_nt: TGTGCCTGGAAGACAACCCGCGGGGATGGCTACACCTTC
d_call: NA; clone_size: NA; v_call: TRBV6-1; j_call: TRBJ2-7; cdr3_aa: CASSVPAHHYEQYF; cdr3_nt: TGTGCCAGCAGTGTTCCCGCACACCACTACGAGCAGTACTTC
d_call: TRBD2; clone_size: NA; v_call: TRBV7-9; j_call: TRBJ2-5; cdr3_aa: CASSLGGGGTETQYF; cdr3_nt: TGTGCCAGCAGCTTAGGAGGCGGGGGGACGGAGACCCAGTACTTC